This TCR beta chain was recovered during a study of blood T cell repertoires in COVID-19. Study details: Specimens from acute and convalescent COVID-19 originated in the United States, Italy and Spain. Sample material is recorded as cDNA or gDNA derived from T cells, B-cell-depleted T cells, or PBMCs.

In the authors' workflow: Cell counts per sample came from amplifying reference gene primers. The data were produced by immunoSEQ multiplex PCR, yet TCRdb's version contains in-frame clones alone and is incomplete. V and J calls and clone size come straight from that table; D and trimming were deduced from the DNA. In the table there are about 260,000 clones, approximately 85% of which are singletons. The CDR3 covers 13 residues. Germline lookup yields CDR1 GTSNPN and CDR2 SVGIG (reference sequence). V lost 8 bases and J 5 bases, leaving 18 bases between the germline ends. The source of this sequence is a human donor in a cohort sampled during active COVID-19. J is TRBJ1-2 and V is TRBV30; unclear D gene. Sequencing used peripheral blood. CDR3 amino acids: CAGRPDGIYGYTF. For the CDR3, the DNA is TGTGCCGGACGGCCAGACGGGATATATGGCTACACCTTC.